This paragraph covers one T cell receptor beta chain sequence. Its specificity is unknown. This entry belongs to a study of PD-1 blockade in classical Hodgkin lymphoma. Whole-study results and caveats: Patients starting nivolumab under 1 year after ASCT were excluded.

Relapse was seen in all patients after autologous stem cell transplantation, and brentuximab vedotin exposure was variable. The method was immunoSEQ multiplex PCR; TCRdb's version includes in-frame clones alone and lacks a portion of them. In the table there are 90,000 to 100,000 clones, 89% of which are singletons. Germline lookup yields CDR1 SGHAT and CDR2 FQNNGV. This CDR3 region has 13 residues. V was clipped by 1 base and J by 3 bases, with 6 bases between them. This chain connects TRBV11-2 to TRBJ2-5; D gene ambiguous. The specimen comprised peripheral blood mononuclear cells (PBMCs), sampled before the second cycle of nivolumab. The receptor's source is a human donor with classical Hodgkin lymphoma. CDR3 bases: TGTGCCAGCAGCTTAGGTTGGGAAGAGACCCAGTACTTC. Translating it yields CASSLGWEETQYF. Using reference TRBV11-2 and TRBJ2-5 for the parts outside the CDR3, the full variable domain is EAGVAQSPRYKIIEKRQSVAFWCNPISGHATLYWYQQILGQGPKLLIQFQNNGVVDDSQLPKDRFSAERLKGVDSTLKIQPAKLEDSAVYLCASSLGWEETQYFGPGTRLLVL.